This T cell receptor beta chain is from a study of blood T cells in healthy people across ages. This clonotype was counted a few times. Through a sample-barcoded 5' primer and a J-beta primer mix, a second PCR was run for roughly 6 to 11 cycles. TCRdb independently ran MiXCR on the 5' RACE reads; one entry per CDR3 protein. The table includes some 1,500,000 distinct CDR3 sequences, roughly two fifths detected once. This clonotype was obtained from a woman under 30 in good health. The material sequenced was blood.

CDR3 region: CASSNYDTGELFF. As DNA, the CDR3 is TGTGCCAGCAGTAATTACGACACCGGGGAGCTGTTTTTT. The chain recombines TRBV27 with TRBJ2-2, with unresolved D. Germline values: CDR1 MNHEY, CDR2 SMNVEV (reference sequence). Trimming removed 5 bases from V and 3 bases from J, with 7 bases in between. The CDR3 has 13 residues.